These 27 T cell receptor beta chains were sequenced from one sample in a study of T cell responses to AZD1222 COVID-19 vaccine. TCRdb keeps only in-frame clones here, not all; method: immunoSEQ multiplex PCR. Of approximately 89,000 clones listed, approximately 86% are singletons. The source was peripheral blood, collected 28 days after the second AZD1222 dose. These TCRs come from an adult who received the AZD1222 COVID-19 vaccine.

The chain has TRBV7-3 and TRBJ2-3; 7 bases agree with TRBD2. V lost 0 bases and J lost 5; bases outside the gene matches: 8. The CDR3 has 16 residues. CDR1 is SGHTA and CDR2 is FQGTGA in the germline V gene. The CDR3 DNA is TGTGCCAGCAGCTTAACGGGAGGGGCCCCGGGAGATACGCAGTATTTT. Translating it yields CASSLTGGAPGDTQYF.

This rearrangement joins TRBV28 to TRBJ1-2; no definite D call. CDR1 is MDHEN, CDR2 SYDVKM, per germline. Trimming took 5 bases from V and 4 from J, leaving 8 bases between them. There are 12 residues in the CDR3. CDR3 nucleotide sequence: TGTGCCAGCAGTCCCCCGGTCTATGGCTACACCTTC. Protein product: CASSPPVYGYTF.

This chain links TRBV15 with TRBJ2-3; 9 bases fit TRBD1. The ends lost 5 bases at V and 9 bases at J; junction bases unmatched: 12. The germline V gene has CDR1 LNHNV and CDR2 YYDKDF (reference sequence). The CDR3 consists of 15 residues. The chain's CDR3 is CATSHRDRATGTQYF. As DNA, the CDR3 is TGTGCCACCAGCCACCGGGACAGGGCCACGGGCACGCAGTATTTT. The whole variable domain, filled in from reference TRBV15 and TRBJ2-3, reads DAMVIQNPRYQVTQFGKPVTLSCSQTLNHNVMYWYQQKSSQAPKLLFHYYDKDFNNEADTPDNFQSRRPNTSFCFLDIRSPGLGDTAMYLCATSHRDRATGTQYFGPGTRLTVL.

The chain combines TRBV28 with TRBJ2-1; D is unresolved. The CDR3 contains 14 residues. V gave up 2 bases and J gave up 8 bases, with 13 bases separating them. Germline V CDR1 and CDR2: MDHEN, SYDVKM. CDR3 coding DNA: TGTGCCAGCAGTTTAGATAGCCGAGGCTATGAGCAGTTCTTC. Translating it yields CASSLDSRGYEQFF.

The chain is built from TRBV5-1 and TRBJ1-6; D is possibly TRBD1 (5 bases). Germline CDR1 SGHRS, CDR2 YFSETQ. This CDR3 region has 14 residues. V was cut by 0 bases and J by 9 bases, with 10 bases left in between. DNA of the CDR3: TGCGCCAGCAGCTTGGACAGGCCACCTTCACCCCTCCACTTT. This sequence encodes CASSLDRPPSPLHF. The full variable domain, with the rest looked up from reference TRBV5-1 and TRBJ1-6, is KAGVTQTPRYLIKTRGQQVTLSCSPISGHRSVSWYQQTPGQGLQFLFEYFSETQRNKGNFPGRFSGRQFSNSRSEMNVSTLELGDSALYLCASSLDRPPSPLHFGNGTRLTVT.

The chain employs TRBV9 and TRBJ1-1; D remains unclear. There are 13 residues in the CDR3. Trimming removed 1 base from V and 11 bases from J, with 15 bases in between. Germline V gene sequence: CDR1 SGDLS, CDR2 YYNGEE. CDR3 nucleotide sequence: TGTGCCAGCAGCGTACCCCCAATCAGCGGGGCTTTCTTT. Amino acids: CASSVPPISGAFF.

This clone occurred a few times. The chain combines TRBV6-2 or TRBV6-3 with TRBJ2-3; 7 bases agree with TRBD2. This CDR3 spans 15 amino acids. V lost 2 bases, J lost 2 bases, and 4 bases stayed unmatched. Germline CDR1 is MNHEY and CDR2 is SVGEGT. The DNA of the CDR3 is TGTGCCAGCAGTTACGGCGGGAGAATCACAGATACGCAGTATTTT. This encodes CASSYGGRITDTQYF.

The genes are TRBV7-6 and TRBJ1-3; D is possibly TRBD1 (6 bases). Germline V gene data show CDR1 as SGHVS and CDR2 as FNYEAQ. Trimming removed 6 bases from V and 3 bases from J, with 15 bases in between. The CDR3 is made up of 15 amino acids. CDR3 sequence (DNA): TGTGCCAGCAGGGCAAGGGGGAATATTGGAAACACCATATATTTT. Translation: CASRARGNIGNTIYF.

V and J are TRBV19 and TRBJ1-1; the D gene is possibly TRBD1 (6 bases). There are 16 residues in the CDR3. Trimming took off 7 bases at V and 0 bases at J, with 18 bases between the two ends. Looked up from germline, CDR1 is LNHDA and CDR2 is SQIVND (reference sequence). CDR3 sequence reads: CASTPTPQGMNTEAFF. The CDR3 DNA reads as TGTGCCAGTACCCCAACCCCGCAGGGGATGAACACTGAAGCTTTCTTT.

The chain joins TRBV27 to TRBJ2-5; tentative D call: TRBD1 (6 bases). Trimming left V 9 bases short and J 5 bases short, with 22 bases between. CDR1 MNHEY and CDR2 SMNVEV come from the germline V gene (reference sequence). CDR3 length equals 15 residues. CDR3 region: CASSPSQGTGETQYF. The CDR3 region has the DNA TGTGCCAGTTCCCCGAGCCAGGGGACGGGGGAGACCCAGTACTTC.

With regard to this clone: The junction departs from the called germline gene at one end, perhaps through a read error. The chain carries TRBV30 and TRBJ2-6; the D is unclear. Looked up from germline, CDR1 is GTSNPN and CDR2 is SVGIG (reference sequence). CDR3 length: 14 residues. In DNA, the CDR3 is TGTGCCCGGAGCTGGGGCTCTGGGGCCAACGTCCTGACTTTC. Protein product: CARSWGSGANVLTF.

This chain connects TRBV2 to TRBJ2-5; D ambiguous. The CDR3 spans 16 residues. Trimming left V 0 bases short and J 1 base short, with 12 bases between. CDR1 is SNHLY, CDR2 FYNNEI, per germline. The CDR3 here is CASSEARSVLQETQYF. CDR3 sequence (DNA): TGTGCCAGCAGTGAAGCGCGGTCGGTCCTCCAAGAGACCCAGTACTTC. Combining the CDR3 with reference TRBV2 and TRBJ2-5 gives the whole variable domain EPEVTQTPSHQVTQMGQEVILRCVPISNHLYFYWYRQILGQKVEFLVSFYNNEISEKSEIFDDQFSVERPDGSNFTLKIRSTKLEDSAMYFCASSEARSVLQETQYFGPGTRLLVL.

V gene TRBV29-1 combines with J gene TRBJ2-5; D is perhaps TRBD2 (7 bases). The CDR3 runs 15 residues. Germline V gene data show CDR1 as SQVTM and CDR2 as ANQGSEA. V was shortened by 0 bases and J by 4 bases, with 15 bases between the two germline ends. CDR3 bases: TGCAGCGTTGAAGAGGGGGGGCGGCGGGGAGAGACCCAGTACTTC. Its translation: CSVEEGGRRGETQYF.

This chain connects TRBV19 to TRBJ2-7; TRBD2 is a possible D gene (6 bases). The CDR3 is made up of 15 amino acids. Per germline, CDR1 LNHDA and CDR2 SQIVND (reference sequence). Trimming took 3 bases from V and 2 from J, leaving 14 bases between them. The CDR3 here is CASSMAGGLAYEQYF. CDR3 sequence (DNA): TGTGCCAGTAGTATGGCAGGAGGGTTGGCCTACGAGCAGTACTTC. The whole variable domain, remainder taken from reference TRBV19 and TRBJ2-7, is DGGITQSPKYLFRKEGQNVTLSCEQNLNHDAMYWYRQDPGQGLRLIYYSQIVNDFQKGDIAEGYSVSREKKESFPLTVTSAQKNPTAFYLCASSMAGGLAYEQYFGPGTRLTVT.

This chain connects TRBV19 to TRBJ1-3; TRBD1 is a possible D gene (6 bases). Deletions cut 5 bases from V and 2 bases from J, with 16 bases between. The CDR3 is 16 amino acids. Germline CDR1 and CDR2: LNHDA and SQIVND (reference sequence). The chain's CDR3 is CASSPRAGVTGNTIYF. The CDR3 nucleotides read TGTGCCAGTAGTCCCAGGGCAGGGGTCACTGGAAACACCATATATTTT.

This clone was seen only once. The rearrangement links TRBV6-2 or TRBV6-3 to TRBJ2-7; D possibly corresponds to TRBD2 (5 bases). The CDR3 runs to 13 residues. V dropped 6 bases and J dropped 3 bases, with 12 bases sitting between them. Germline CDR1 is MNHEY and CDR2 is SVGEGT. The CDR3 spells CASSPWTVYEQYF. The DNA of the CDR3 is TGTGCCAGCAGCCCCTGGACTGTCTACGAGCAGTACTTC.

The chain joins TRBV6-5 to TRBJ1-2; 8 bases align to TRBD1. This CDR3 spans 15 amino acids. Germline CDR1 and CDR2: MNHEY and SVGAGI. With 6 bases clipped from V and 4 bases from J, the junction kept 10 bases outside the gene matches. The chain's CDR3 is CASRTPPGQGYGYTF. The CDR3 bases are TGTGCCAGCAGAACACCCCCCGGACAGGGCTATGGCTACACCTTC.

The chain has TRBV6-6 and TRBJ1-2; 10 bases align to TRBD1. This CDR3 has 13 amino acids. Trimming cost V 8 bases and J 6 bases; bases outside gene matches: 6. The germline gives CDR1 MNHNY, CDR2 SVGAGI (reference sequence). This chain's CDR3 is CASLTGGYDGYTF. CDR3 nucleotides: TGTGCCAGCTTGACAGGGGGCTATGATGGCTACACCTTC.

The chain has TRBV7-2 and TRBJ1-2; D uncertain. The CDR3 is 14 amino acids. V was cut by 5 bases and J by 1 base, with 11 bases left in between. Germline loops: CDR1 SGHTA, CDR2 FQGNSA. The CDR3 DNA reads TGTGCCAGCAGCCCTTACCCCAATAACTATGGCTACACCTTC. Translated, it gives CASSPYPNNYGYTF.

The chain has TRBV7-9 and TRBJ2-2; D gene uncertain. Per germline, CDR1 SEHNR and CDR2 FQNEAQ (reference sequence). CDR3 length equals 14 residues. Trimming removed 6 bases from V and 5 bases from J, with 13 bases in between. The CDR3 loop is CASSLDGPTGELFF. DNA of the CDR3: TGTGCCAGCAGTTTGGACGGCCCGACCGGGGAGCTGTTTTTT.

V is TRBV12-3 or TRBV12-4 and J is TRBJ2-3; D is unclear. The length of the CDR3 is 12 residues. V was clipped by 8 bases and J by 3 bases, with 9 bases between them. CDR3 residues: CASLPGTDTQYF. CDR3 DNA: TGTGCCAGCCTCCCCGGTACAGATACGCAGTATTTT.

CDR3 in DNA: TGTGCCAGCAGTTTTTCAAATCAGCCCCAGCATTTT. It is translated as CASSFSNQPQHF. The chain employs TRBV27 and TRBJ1-5; D remains unclear. The germline CDR1 and CDR2 sequences are MNHEY and SMNVEV (reference sequence). Trimming took off 3 bases at V and 4 bases at J, with 4 bases between the two ends. The CDR3 extends over 12 amino acids.

This clone showed up just once. V usage is TRBV6-1 and J usage is TRBJ1-1; no definite D call. Germline CDR1 is MNHNS and CDR2 is SASEGT. V lost 2 bases, J lost 4 bases, and 5 bases lay in between. There are 12 residues in the CDR3. CDR3 loop: CASSEFRTEAFF. The CDR3 nucleotides are TGTGCCAGCAGTGAATTCCGCACTGAAGCTTTCTTT.

CDR3 amino acids: CAWGLAGANVLTF. Here the CDR3 DNA reads TGTGCCTGGGGACTCGCTGGGGCCAACGTCCTGACTTTC. The J gene is TRBJ2-6, the V gene TRBV30; TRBD2 is a possible D gene (5 bases). This CDR3 has 13 residues. Germline V CDR1 and CDR2: GTSNPN, SVGIG (reference sequence). Trimming stripped 5 bases from V and 2 bases from J, with 7 bases between.

V usage is TRBV5-1 and J usage is TRBJ1-1, with D possibly matching TRBD1 (6 bases). The CDR3 is 18 amino acids. Germline CDR1 is SGHRS and CDR2 is YFSETQ. V lost 1 base to trimming and J lost 0 bases, with 19 bases between them. The CDR3 nucleotides are TGCGCCAGCAGCTTGCAGGGGTCAACAACCAGCATGAACACTGAAGCTTTCTTT. Translation: CASSLQGSTTSMNTEAFF. The whole variable domain, remainder taken from reference TRBV5-1 and TRBJ1-1, is KAGVTQTPRYLIKTRGQQVTLSCSPISGHRSVSWYQQTPGQGLQFLFEYFSETQRNKGNFPGRFSGRQFSNSRSEMNVSTLELGDSALYLCASSLQGSTTSMNTEAFFGQGTRLTVV.

The chain employs TRBV19 and TRBJ2-1; 14 positions agree with TRBD2. From germline, CDR1 is LNHDA and CDR2 SQIVND (reference sequence). The J segment lost 6 bases and the V segment lost 6 bases, leaving 4 bases of the junction unmatched. This CDR3 region has 15 residues. CDR3 residues: CASRRLAGGLNEQFF. In DNA, the CDR3 is TGTGCCAGTAGGAGACTAGCGGGGGGGCTCAATGAGCAGTTCTTC.

V is TRBV5-1 and J is TRBJ2-7; D is unclear. The CDR3 has 11 residues. CDR1 SGHRS and CDR2 YFSETQ come from the germline V gene. V lost 0 bases to trimming and J lost 7 bases, with 5 bases between them. The CDR3 coding sequence is TGCGCCAGCAGCTTGGAAGGGGAGCAGTACTTC. Translation: CASSLEGEQYF.